These 23 T cell receptor beta chains originate from one sample sequenced in a study of cytomegalovirus exposure and HLA in healthy donors. PCR used 60 Vbeta primers and 13 Jbeta primers. Sequencing was performed with immunoSEQ multiplex PCR; in TCRdb, only in-frame clones are kept and a portion is missing. The sample has roughly 97,000 clones; 75% to 80% are singletons. The sample was PBMCs. Receptors were obtained from a man between 60 and 70 years old in good health and CMV-seropositive.

The chain recombines TRBV5-4 with TRBJ1-1; D not certain. V lost 3 bases and J 0 bases, leaving 18 bases between the germline ends. Germline assignment: CDR1 SGHNT and CDR2 YYREEE (reference sequence). The CDR3 covers 17 residues. The CDR3 is CASSSPGRGAVNTEAFF. For the CDR3, the DNA is TGTGCCAGCAGCTCCCCCGGGCGGGGAGCGGTGAACACTGAAGCTTTCTTT.

The V and J genes are TRBV10-3 and TRBJ1-6; 7 bases match TRBD1. CDR1 and CDR2 from the germline V gene are ENHRY and SYGVKD. The CDR3 has 14 residues. With 6 bases clipped from V and 9 bases from J, the junction kept 8 bases outside the gene matches. The CDR3 is CAISLQGETSPLHF. In DNA form, the CDR3 reads TGTGCCATCAGCCTTCAGGGGGAGACTTCACCCCTCCACTTT.

The chain recombines TRBV5-1 with TRBJ2-1; 8 positions agree with TRBD1. V dropped 3 bases and J dropped 9; count of bases not matched to a gene: 8. CDR3 length: 14 residues. Germline V gene sequence: CDR1 SGHRS, CDR2 YFSETQ. CDR3 DNA: TGCGCCAGCAGCTCGACAGGGGCTGGCAGTGAGCAGTTCTTC. Translated: CASSSTGAGSEQFF.

The rearrangement links TRBV7-3 to TRBJ2-7, with unresolved D. The CDR3 runs to 15 residues. The germline gives CDR1 SGHTA, CDR2 FQGTGA. V was trimmed by 2 bases and J by 0 bases, leaving 11 bases between them. The CDR3 region is CASSLDISSSYEQYF. The CDR3 nucleotides are TGTGCCAGCAGCTTAGATATATCCAGCTCCTACGAGCAGTACTTC.

The rearrangement joins TRBV6-5 to TRBJ1-2; D call uncertain. Per the germline V gene, CDR1 is MNHEY and CDR2 is SVGAGI. With 0 bases removed from V and 7 bases from J, the gap between germline ends came to 9 bases. The length of the CDR3 is 13 residues. The CDR3 DNA is TGTGCCAGCAGTTACTCGAGTGCAGGTGGCTACACCTTC. Protein sequence: CASSYSSAGGYTF.

This clone was seen a handful of times. The J gene is TRBJ1-4, the V gene TRBV6-1, with 7 positions matching TRBD1. Germline V gene sequence: CDR1 MNHNS, CDR2 SASEGT. With 9 bases clipped from V and 5 bases from J, the junction kept 9 bases outside the gene matches. The CDR3 runs to 14 residues. This CDR3 reads CASSTGESNEKLFF. The CDR3 region has the DNA TGTGCCAGTTCAACAGGGGAATCGAATGAAAAACTGTTTTTT.

The chain is built from TRBV2 and TRBJ1-1; D not resolved. The V gene lost 4 bases and the J gene lost 0 bases, with 9 bases spanning the gap. There are 14 residues in the CDR3. Germline V gene lookup returns CDR1 SNHLY and CDR2 FYNNEI. CDR3 amino acids: CASSVGGLNTEAFF. As DNA, the CDR3 is TGTGCCAGCAGTGTAGGCGGGTTGAACACTGAAGCTTTCTTT.

This chain joins TRBV18 and TRBJ2-5, with D possibly being TRBD1 (7 bases). The CDR3 is made up of 16 amino acids. Germline V CDR1 and CDR2: KGHSH, LQKENI. Trimming shortened V by 3 bases and J by 4 bases, and 18 bases separated the two germline ends. In DNA form, the CDR3 reads TGTGCCAGCTCACCTATCTACGGACAGGAGGGAGAGACCCAGTACTTC. Translated: CASSPIYGQEGETQYF.

This chain connects TRBV6-5 to TRBJ1-2; 7 bases are a match to TRBD1. J lost 4 bases, V lost 6 bases, and 8 bases had no gene match. CDR3 length: 14 residues. The germline CDR1 and CDR2 sequences are MNHEY and SVGAGI. Written as DNA, the CDR3 is TGTGCCAGCAGGGTAATGGGACAGATCTATGGCTACACCTTC. Protein product: CASRVMGQIYGYTF.

J is TRBJ1-2 and V is TRBV15, with 9 positions matching TRBD1. The CDR3 totals 16 residues. Per the germline V gene, CDR1 is LNHNV and CDR2 is YYDKDF (reference sequence). V was pared by 5 bases and J by 2 bases, with 9 bases of the junction left unmatched. The chain's CDR3 is CATSRDRASSNYGYTF. The CDR3 coding sequence is TGTGCCACCAGCCGGGACAGGGCTAGTTCCAACTATGGCTACACCTTC.

The chain uses TRBV19 and TRBJ2-7; the match to TRBD1 covers 8 bases. V shed 2 bases, J shed 4 bases, and the junction held 7 bases outside the gene matches. CDR1 and CDR2 from the germline V gene are LNHDA and SQIVND (reference sequence). This CDR3 comprises 15 residues. The CDR3 loop reads CASSISGDRLYEQYF. DNA for the CDR3: TGTGCCAGTAGTATAAGTGGGGACAGGCTGTACGAGCAGTACTTC. The full variable domain, completed using reference TRBV19 and TRBJ2-7, is DGGITQSPKYLFRKEGQNVTLSCEQNLNHDAMYWYRQDPGQGLRLIYYSQIVNDFQKGDIAEGYSVSREKKESFPLTVTSAQKNPTAFYLCASSISGDRLYEQYFGPGTRLTVT.

CDR3 in DNA: TGTGCCGGAAAGGTGGAGGATACGCAGTATTTT. This encodes CAGKVEDTQYF. This rearrangement joins TRBV5-4 to TRBJ2-3; D gene uncertain. CDR1 is SGHNT, CDR2 YYREEE, per germline (reference sequence). Trimming pared 10 bases from V and 6 bases from J, leaving 12 bases between. The CDR3 has 11 amino acids. Combining the CDR3 with reference TRBV5-4 and TRBJ2-3 gives the whole variable domain ETGVTQSPTHLIKTRGQQVTLRCSSQSGHNTVSWYQQALGQGPQFIFQYYREEENGRGNFPPRFSGLQFPNYSSELNVNALELDDSALYLCAGKVEDTQYFGPGTRLTVL.

In DNA form, the CDR3 reads TGTGCCAGCAGCCCGCGCCCCCCGGGCGAGCAGTACTTC. This sequence encodes CASSPRPPGEQYF. V gene TRBV7-2 combines with J gene TRBJ2-7, with D uncertain. Germline CDR1 SGHTA, CDR2 FQGNSA. The CDR3 is 13 amino acids. Trimming removed 5 bases from V and 6 bases from J, with 14 bases in between.

The CDR3 nucleotides read TGTGCCAGCTCACCTCGAAGGACAGGAGAAACAACTAATGAAAAACTGTTTTTT. It specifies CASSPRRTGETTNEKLFF. This sequence joins TRBV18 and TRBJ1-4; 7 bases match TRBD1. This CDR3 is built from 18 residues. Germline CDR1 is KGHSH and CDR2 is LQKENI. V was clipped by 3 bases and J by 0 bases; unmatched bases: 10.

The chain joins TRBV9 to TRBJ2-3; D may be TRBD1 (6 bases). The germline V and J ends were trimmed by 3 bases and 1 base, with 15 bases remaining between them. This CDR3 is 16 amino acids long. Germline CDR1 SGDLS, CDR2 YYNGEE. CDR3 sequence: CASSAQGLGGTDTQYF. CDR3 sequence (DNA): TGTGCCAGCAGCGCTCAGGGGTTAGGGGGCACAGATACGCAGTATTTT.

CDR3 DNA: TGTGCCAGCAGCTCCCCCCTCGGTGTGAACACTGAAGCTTTCTTT. This translates into CASSSPLGVNTEAFF. The V and J genes are TRBV7-2 and TRBJ1-1; D not resolved. The germline CDR1 and CDR2 sequences are SGHTA and FQGNSA. The CDR3 has 15 residues. Trimming removed 4 bases from V and 0 bases from J, with 12 bases in between.

This clone was found a few times. DNA for the CDR3: TGTGCCAGTAGTATGTCGGGAAACACTGAAGCTTTCTTT. Protein product: CASSMSGNTEAFF. The chain couples TRBV19 to TRBJ1-1; D call uncertain. The V and J ends lost 3 bases and 2 bases respectively, with 7 bases between them. This CDR3 comprises 13 residues. Germline V gene sequence: CDR1 LNHDA, CDR2 SQIVND (reference sequence).

The V and J genes are TRBV28 and TRBJ1-2; weak D call: TRBD1 (6 bases). The germline gives CDR1 MDHEN, CDR2 SYDVKM. CDR3 length: 13 residues. V lost 1 base, J lost 8 bases, and 11 bases lay in between. CDR3: CASSLLGGAGYTF. In DNA, the CDR3 is TGTGCCAGCAGTTTATTAGGGGGAGCGGGCTACACCTTC.

The gene calls are TRBV2 and TRBJ2-7; TRBD1 might be the D (8 bases). Per the germline V gene, CDR1 is SNHLY and CDR2 is FYNNEI. CDR3 length: 17 residues. V was trimmed by 4 bases and J by 0 bases, leaving 19 bases between them. DNA of the CDR3: TGTGCCAGCAGTGCTGACAGGGGAGGGCATCGCTCCTACGAGCAGTACTTC. It translates to CASSADRGGHRSYEQYF.

This chain joins TRBV5-1 and TRBJ2-2, with 8 bases fitting TRBD1. V dropped 2 bases and J dropped 2; count of bases not matched to a gene: 8. Germline V CDR1 and CDR2: SGHRS, YFSETQ. The CDR3 covers 17 residues. The CDR3 sequence: CASSFGAGGFNTGELFF. As DNA, the CDR3 is TGCGCCAGCAGCTTCGGGGCAGGGGGCTTCAACACCGGGGAGCTGTTTTTT.

The V and J genes are TRBV4-3 and TRBJ2-7; TRBD2 agrees at 12 bases. Germline assignment: CDR1 LGHNA and CDR2 YSLEER. With 0 bases clipped from V and 0 bases from J, the junction kept 9 bases outside the gene matches. The CDR3 is 19 residues long. As DNA, the CDR3 is TGCGCCAGCAGCCAAGATATCCCACTAGCGGGGGGTTACTCCTACGAGCAGTACTTC. Residues: CASSQDIPLAGGYSYEQYF.

V usage is TRBV7-2 and J usage is TRBJ2-7, with TRBD1 matching 7 bases. Germline V gene sequence: CDR1 SGHTA, CDR2 FQGNSA. After removal of 0 bases from V and 2 bases from J, the junction contained 4 bases not matched to a gene. The CDR3 totals 15 residues. CDR3 residues: CASSLAARGPYEQYF. CDR3 coding DNA: TGTGCCAGCAGCTTAGCGGCAAGGGGGCCCTACGAGCAGTACTTC.

J is TRBJ2-6 and V is TRBV19, with 7 nucleotides matching TRBD1. V shed 9 bases, J shed 2 bases, and the junction held 7 bases outside the gene matches. The CDR3 consists of 15 residues. CDR1 LNHDA and CDR2 SQIVND come from the germline V gene (reference sequence). The DNA of the CDR3 is TGTGCCAGCCTCCGCACAGGGGCTGGGGCCAACGTCCTGACTTTC. Translation gives CASLRTGAGANVLTF.